This T cell receptor beta chain was sequenced in a study of Ad26.COV2.S vaccination and SARS-CoV-2 variants. Notes on the study in general: The analyses of TCR breadth and depth may have understated the size of total T cell responses.

As to treatment: roughly 19 received Ad26.COV2.S at low or high dose, single or two shots; several received placebo; per-sample allocation not given. At day 63 after the first vaccine or placebo injection, samples were drawn. An Ad26 vector was used to express Wuhan-strain SARS-CoV-2 spike as the vaccine. Germline lookup yields CDR1 SGHAT and CDR2 FQNNGV. The CDR3 length is 19 residues. The ends lost 3 bases at V and 3 bases at J; junction bases unmatched: 15. On this clone: Its specificity is not known.

The table came from immunoSEQ multiplex PCR; TCRdb's copy has only in-frame clones and leaves some out. The top ten clones hold 3.5% of a sample with about 390,000 clones, around nine tenths of them seen once. The genes are TRBV11-2 and TRBJ1-4, with 8 bases lining up with TRBD1. This specimen was peripheral blood, taken in a trial of Ad26.COV2.S vaccine versus placebo. This clonotype was sampled from a person aged 18-65 years who received the Ad26.COV2.S COVID-19 vaccine or a placebo. CDR3 in amino acids: CASSFAGDRGKSANEKLFF. The CDR3 coding sequence is TGTGCCAGCAGCTTTGCGGGTGACAGGGGAAAGAGCGCTAATGAAAAACTGTTTTTT.